The clone carrying this T cell receptor beta chain appeared once. Its antigen remains unidentified. The data belong to a study of T cells in Graves' hyperthyroidism and ophthalmopathy. Across the study: Peripheral blood samples were taken at initial diagnosis, prior to any treatment.

A patient was excluded if there was uncontrolled infection, other autoimmune disease, pregnancy or lactation. Study-level results: Blood also carried most thyroid clonotypes expanded above 0.001. Ophthalmopathy prediction by the model preceded onset by a median roughly 6 months.

Amplified TCR beta CDR3 regions came from RNA transcripts. When the TCR CDR3 underwent first-round RT-PCR, the HTBI primer set was used. Using its own MiXCR run on the multiplex PCR reads, TCRdb lists one record per CDR3 protein. The sample lists some 460,000 distinct CDR3 sequences, 15% to 18% occurring once. Input material: blood. The source of this sequence is a woman between 18 and 30 years old with Graves' hyperthyroidism.

The CDR3 nucleotides read TGTGCCAGCAGCTTAGCGGGTAGCTCCTATTACGAGCAGTACTTC. Translating gives CASSLAGSSYYEQYF. The J gene is TRBJ2-7, the V gene TRBV11-2; D remains unclear. Deletions cut 1 base from V and 4 bases from J, with 14 bases between. The CDR3 contains 15 residues. The germline V gene has CDR1 SGHAT and CDR2 FQNNGV.